A single sample is the source of the 30 T cell receptor beta chains below, sequenced in a study of shared clonotypes between healthy human individuals. Produced via immunoSEQ multiplex PCR; TCRdb's table is partial and in-frame only. Among around 2.5 million clones listed, approximately 93% were seen once. Sequencing was done on a sample of naive CD4+ T cells from PBMCs. As to subset: CD45RA+ positively selected. The receptors shown here come from a man aged 18-30 years in good health. Some clones in this sample may be carry-over from other donors' samples.

The V and J genes are TRBV18 and TRBJ2-5; D possibly corresponds to TRBD2 (5 bases). Germline CDR1 reads KGHSH; CDR2 reads LQKENI. The V and J ends lost 1 base and 5 bases respectively, with 17 bases between them. This CDR3 is 16 amino acids long. The CDR3 DNA follows: TGTGCCAGCTCACCACGGACCGGACCCTCGGGGGAGACCCAGTACTTC. This gives the protein CASSPRTGPSGETQYF.

The V gene is TRBV4-1, the J gene TRBJ2-1; D tentatively fits TRBD1 or TRBD2 (7 bases each). Germline CDR1 reads MGHRA; CDR2 reads YSYEKL. The V end was cut by 1 base, the J end by 8 bases, with 15 bases between. The CDR3 loop spans 15 amino acids. The CDR3, as DNA: TGCGCCAGCAGCCAAGTATCCCAGGGGGGGGATGAGCAGTTCTTC. Protein product: CASSQVSQGGDEQFF.

This clone was picked up one time. The rearrangement links TRBV19 to TRBJ2-3, with 10 bases fitting TRBD2. The CDR3 is 16 residues long. In germline, CDR1 is LNHDA, CDR2 SQIVND (reference sequence). V gave up 3 bases and J gave up 4 bases; unmatched junction bases: 7. CDR3 residues: CASSMDLAGAADTQYF. The CDR3, as DNA: TGTGCCAGTAGTATGGACCTAGCGGGAGCGGCAGATACGCAGTATTTT.

In regard to this clone: The sample contains more than one DNA sequence encoding this CDR3. This chain links TRBV2 with TRBJ2-5, with 10 bases aligning to TRBD2. The germline V gene has CDR1 SNHLY and CDR2 FYNNEI. The trim removed 1 base at V and 4 bases at J, leaving 3 bases unmatched. The CDR3 totals 15 residues. The chain's CDR3 is CASSEGLAGVETQYF. DNA of the CDR3: TGTGCCAGCAGTGAAGGTCTAGCGGGAGTAGAGACCCAGTACTTC.

The chain joins TRBV27 to TRBJ2-4, with D possibly matching TRBD2 (6 bases). The ends were cut back, 7 bases at V and 0 bases at J, with 19 bases in the middle. The CDR3 is 17 residues long. Germline assignment: CDR1 MNHEY and CDR2 SMNVEV (reference sequence). CDR3 nucleotide sequence: TGTGCCAGCACATTTCGGAGACGGGGGATAGCCAAAAACATTCAGTACTTC. Its protein product is CASTFRRRGIAKNIQYF.

J is TRBJ1-3 and V is TRBV6-1, with a possible D match to TRBD1 (5 bases). CDR1 is MNHNS and CDR2 is SASEGT in the germline V gene. The CDR3 spans 13 residues. V was clipped by 10 bases and J by 2 bases, with 12 bases between them. Written as DNA, the CDR3 is TGTGCCACAGGGACCTACCCTGGAAACACCATATATTTT. Translation gives CATGTYPGNTIYF.

The chain employs TRBV4-3 and TRBJ1-4; D is uncertain. Per germline, CDR1 LGHNA and CDR2 YSLEER. There are 16 residues in the CDR3. V shed 1 base and J shed 5 bases, with 14 bases lying between them. The CDR3 sequence is CASSQGRVEGNEKLFF. CDR3 coding DNA: TGCGCCAGCAGCCAAGGCAGAGTTGAGGGCAATGAAAAACTGTTTTTT.

The V call is TRBV28, the J call TRBJ2-3; 10 bases line up with TRBD2. V lost 8 bases and J lost 6; bases outside the gene matches: 8. Germline CDR1 MDHEN, CDR2 SYDVKM. The CDR3 is 14 amino acids. The CDR3, as DNA: TGTGCCAGCCAAACTAGCGGGGTACGGGATACGCAGTATTTT. Translated: CASQTSGVRDTQYF.

The J gene is TRBJ2-7, the V gene TRBV9; 9 positions agree with TRBD2. CDR3 size: 15 residues. V lost 2 bases to trimming and J lost 6 bases; unmatched junction nucleotides: 9. CDR1 is SGDLS and CDR2 is YYNGEE in the germline V gene. The CDR3 spells CASSVTGTSSGEQYF. CDR3 DNA: TGTGCCAGCAGCGTCACCGGGACTAGCAGCGGCGAGCAGTACTTC.

The CDR3 reads CASSQGPGLRPLETQYF. The CDR3 nucleotides read TGCGCCAGCAGCCAAGGCCCCGGGCTAAGACCGCTAGAGACCCAGTACTTC. The J gene is TRBJ2-5, the V gene TRBV4-1; D unclear. Germline CDR1 reads MGHRA; CDR2 reads YSYEKL. Between the trimmed V and J ends, which lost 1 base and 4 bases, there was a span of 19 bases. The CDR3 covers 17 residues.

The chain has TRBV7-6 and TRBJ2-1; 7 bases are shared with TRBD1. J lost 3 bases, V lost 5 bases, and 7 bases had no gene match. The CDR3 is made up of 15 amino acids. The germline V gene encodes CDR1 SGHVS and CDR2 FNYEAQ. The CDR3 here is CASSLQGGYYNEQFF. CDR3 coding DNA: TGTGCCAGCAGCCTTCAAGGGGGCTACTACAATGAGCAGTTCTTC.

The chain has TRBV28 and TRBJ2-1, with 8 bases matching TRBD2. Germline trimming cut 7 bases from V and 6 bases from J; bases unmatched to any gene: 20. The CDR3 totals 18 residues. Germline V gives CDR1 MDHEN, CDR2 SYDVKM. This chain's CDR3 is CASNARFGPSGSPNEQFF. CDR3 in DNA: TGTGCCAGCAACGCCAGGTTCGGACCCAGCGGGAGCCCCAATGAGCAGTTCTTC.

The chain joins TRBV5-1 to TRBJ2-5; tentative D call: TRBD2 (6 bases). V dropped 2 bases and J dropped 5 bases, with 13 bases sitting between them. The CDR3 spans 14 residues. Germline values: CDR1 SGHRS, CDR2 YFSETQ. CDR3 sequence (DNA): TGCGCCAGCAGCTTAACAACTAGCCGGGAGACCCAGTACTTC. It yields the protein CASSLTTSRETQYF.

The chain links TRBV28 to TRBJ1-5; tentatively, D is TRBD1 (6 bases). CDR3 length: 14 residues. The V and J ends lost 3 bases and 5 bases respectively, with 11 bases between them. Per the germline V gene, CDR1 is MDHEN and CDR2 is SYDVKM. The DNA of the CDR3 is TGTGCCAGCAGTTTTAGTCAGGGGTATCAGCCCCAGCATTTT. Translating gives CASSFSQGYQPQHF. Combining the CDR3 with reference TRBV28 and TRBJ1-5 gives the whole variable domain DVKVTQSSRYLVKRTGEKVFLECVQDMDHENMFWYRQDPGLGLRLIYFSYDVKMKEKGDIPEGYSVSREKKERFSLILESASTNQTSMYLCASSFSQGYQPQHFGDGTRLSIL.

V gene TRBV5-3 combines with J gene TRBJ2-1, with TRBD1 as a possible D gene (6 bases). TRBV5-3 is designated an ORF whose function remains uncertain. The CDR3 has 16 amino acids. V dropped 4 bases and J dropped 0 bases, with 14 bases sitting between them. CDR3 protein: CARSGSGTNSYNEQFF. Here the CDR3 DNA reads TGTGCCAGAAGCGGGTCCGGGACAAACTCCTACAATGAGCAGTTCTTC.

V gene TRBV19 combines with J gene TRBJ2-1; 10 bases match TRBD2. The junction had 12 bases not matched to a gene; V was cut back by 7 bases and J by 9 bases. CDR1 LNHDA and CDR2 SQIVND come from the germline V gene (reference sequence). This CDR3 is 15 amino acids long. The CDR3 nucleotides are TGTGCCAGTAACCCTTGGTCTAGCGGGGGACTTGAGCAGTTCTTC. Protein: CASNPWSSGGLEQFF.

This clone occurred once. The J gene is TRBJ2-1, the V gene TRBV5-1; D might be TRBD2 (6 bases). This CDR3 spans 16 amino acids. Looked up from germline, CDR1 is SGHRS and CDR2 is YFSETQ. V was clipped by 4 bases and J by 4 bases, with 18 bases between them. The CDR3 reads CASSNQLASSYNEQFF. In DNA form, the CDR3 reads TGCGCCAGCAGCAACCAACTAGCTTCGTCTTACAATGAGCAGTTCTTC.

This clone was detected once. The J gene is TRBJ1-5, the V gene TRBV9, with a tentative D call TRBD1 (5 bases). Germline assignment: CDR1 SGDLS and CDR2 YYNGEE. V lost 7 bases and J lost 0, with 11 bases in between. The CDR3 has 14 residues. Here the CDR3 DNA reads TGTGCCAGCGCGGGGGGTGTTAGCAATCAGCCCCAGCATTTT. It is translated as CASAGGVSNQPQHF.

The V gene is TRBV28, the J gene TRBJ1-4; no definite D call. Deletions cut 5 bases from V and 4 bases from J, with 8 bases between. The CDR3 totals 13 residues. CDR1 and CDR2 from the germline V gene are MDHEN and SYDVKM. CDR3 residues: CASSTGFNEKLFF. CDR3 nucleotides: TGTGCCAGCAGTACGGGGTTTAATGAAAAACTGTTTTTT.

The rearrangement joins TRBV10-3 to TRBJ2-7; the match to TRBD1 covers 9 bases. V shed 2 bases and J 7 bases; nucleotides not matched to a gene: 6. This CDR3 contains 14 residues. CDR1 is ENHRY and CDR2 is SYGVKD in the germline V gene. The CDR3: CAISEAGTGREQYF. CDR3 bases: TGTGCCATCAGTGAGGCCGGGACAGGGAGAGAGCAGTACTTC.

The CDR3 loop reads CASSHSFSGANVLTF. The CDR3 DNA reads as TGTGCCAGCAGCCACTCATTCTCTGGGGCCAACGTCCTGACTTTC. The rearrangement uses TRBV7-8 and TRBJ2-6; unclear D gene. V dropped 5 bases and J dropped 0 bases, with 8 bases sitting between them. This CDR3 is 15 amino acids long. Per the germline V gene, CDR1 is SGHVS and CDR2 is FQNEAQ.

CDR3 sequence: CASSLAGSGRYEQYF. The CDR3 bases are TGTGCCAGCAGCTTGGCCGGTAGCGGCCGCTACGAGCAGTACTTC. The gene calls are TRBV5-4 and TRBJ2-7; D might be TRBD2 (6 bases). The germline gives CDR1 SGHNT, CDR2 YYREEE (reference sequence). V was clipped by 0 bases and J by 3 bases, with 13 bases between them. The CDR3 length is 15 residues. Full variable domain (missing parts from reference TRBV5-4 and TRBJ2-7): ETGVTQSPTHLIKTRGQQVTLRCSSQSGHNTVSWYQQALGQGPQFIFQYYREEENGRGNFPPRFSGLQFPNYSSELNVNALELDDSALYLCASSLAGSGRYEQYFGPGTRLTVT.

The chain uses TRBV28 and TRBJ1-6, with 9 bases identical to TRBD1. The CDR3 length is 16 residues. The J segment lost 8 bases and the V segment lost 6 bases, leaving 11 bases of the junction unmatched. Germline V gene sequence: CDR1 MDHEN, CDR2 SYDVKM. The DNA of the CDR3 is TGTGCCAGCAGCCCAACCACAGGGGGCCGAGATTCACCCCTCCACTTT. This encodes CASSPTTGGRDSPLHF.

The chain links TRBV28 to TRBJ2-7; D not certain. The CDR3 loop spans 12 amino acids. With 10 bases removed from V and 3 bases from J, the gap between germline ends came to 13 bases. The germline gives CDR1 MDHEN, CDR2 SYDVKM. The CDR3 sequence: CAMPLSGYEQYF. Here the CDR3 DNA reads TGTGCCATGCCGTTAAGTGGCTACGAGCAGTACTTC.

About this clone itself: This same CDR3 is encoded by further DNA sequences in the sample. The chain recombines TRBV5-4 with TRBJ2-7; D perhaps matches TRBD2 (6 bases). Trimming stripped 0 bases from V and 1 base from J, with 8 bases between. This CDR3 has 14 amino acids. Germline CDR1 SGHNT, CDR2 YYREEE (reference sequence). The CDR3 reads CASSLDGGSYEQYF. The CDR3 DNA sequence: TGTGCCAGCAGCTTGGACGGGGGATCCTACGAGCAGTACTTC.

The chain couples TRBV10-3 to TRBJ2-1; 10 positions agree with TRBD2. Trimming cost V 2 bases and J 7 bases; bases outside gene matches: 5. This CDR3 comprises 15 residues. CDR1 is ENHRY and CDR2 is SYGVKD in the germline V gene. The CDR3 DNA reads TGTGCCATCAGTGAGGCTAGCGGGAGTAAGAATGAGCAGTTCTTC. It translates to CAISEASGSKNEQFF.

The gene calls are TRBV4-3 and TRBJ2-3; D not certain. The germline CDR1 and CDR2 sequences are LGHNA and YSLEER. V dropped 4 bases and J dropped 0 bases, with 14 bases sitting between them. This CDR3 has 16 residues. The CDR3 reads CASSLNSPPSTDTQYF. The CDR3 coding sequence is TGCGCCAGCAGCCTTAACTCGCCTCCTAGCACAGATACGCAGTATTTT.

The rearrangement links TRBV29-1 to TRBJ1-1; a possible D gene is TRBD1 (6 bases). Trimming cost V 7 bases and J 3 bases, with 12 bases left between them. This CDR3 is 12 amino acids long. Per germline, CDR1 SQVTM and CDR2 ANQGSEA. CDR3: CSAVQGYTEAFF. The CDR3 coding sequence is TGCAGCGCCGTACAGGGTTACACTGAAGCTTTCTTT.

This clone was observed a handful of times. The rearrangement uses TRBV30 and TRBJ1-5; D uncertain. The CDR3 is made up of 12 amino acids. Trimming shortened V by 2 bases and J by 3 bases, and 5 bases separated the two germline ends. Germline assignment: CDR1 GTSNPN and CDR2 SVGIG (reference sequence). CDR3 coding DNA: TGTGCCTGGAGTCCGAACAATCAGCCCCAGCATTTT. This gives the protein CAWSPNNQPQHF. Combining the CDR3 with reference TRBV30 and TRBJ1-5 gives the whole variable domain SQTIHQWPATLVQPVGSPLSLECTVEGTSNPNLYWYRQAAGRGLQLLFYSVGIGQISSEVPQNLSASRPQDRQFILSSKKLLLSDSGFYLCAWSPNNQPQHFGDGTRLSIL.

This clone was counted between two and nine times. The CDR3 loop is CASSLVLRGGEGYTF. In DNA form, the CDR3 reads TGTGCCAGCAGTTTGGTCCTTAGGGGAGGTGAAGGCTACACCTTC. V usage is TRBV28 and J usage is TRBJ1-2; TRBD1 is a possible D gene (5 bases). Germline CDR1 MDHEN, CDR2 SYDVKM. Trimming pared 3 bases from V and 8 bases from J, leaving 19 bases between. The CDR3 length is 15 residues.